This TCR beta chain stems from a study of control samples from healthy donors and cancer patients. CDR3 size: 14 residues. Between the trimmed V and J ends, which lost 1 base and 8 bases, there was a span of 14 bases. Germline assignment: CDR1 PRHDT and CDR2 FYEKMQ (reference sequence). Here immunoSEQ multiplex PCR was the method, and the copy in TCRdb shows in-frame clones only, minus some. This sample carries more than 75,000 clones, around 85% of them seen once, and the ten largest clones take roughly 40%. In its sample, this clone was seen many times. The receptor was derived from a man in his 70s with lung cancer. Sequenced: PBMCs. The chain joins TRBV13 to TRBJ1-1, with a weak D call TRBD1 (5 bases). CDR3 coding DNA: TGTGCCAGCAGCTTAGTCGGGGCGGCGGGGGAAGCTTTCTTT. Protein sequence: CASSLVGAAGEAFF.